This T cell receptor (beta chain) was captured by sequencing in a study of CD8 T cells in ankylosing spondylitis (dated by TCRdb to 2016 to 2017). For context, the study as a whole: The study profiled T cell receptor beta repertoires in healthy donors and ankylosing spondylitis patients to find disease-linked TCR variants. The full study cohort was made up of about two dozen ankylosing spondylitis patients and roughly 100 healthy donors. Samples of peripheral blood were taken, and for ankylosing spondylitis patients, synovial fluid was collected as well. Beyond this particular receptor, the publication reports: A CD8+ phenotype was shown by the disease-linked clones, which were found at relatively low frequencies in peripheral blood. According to the report, matched synovial fluid samples from ankylosing spondylitis patients were significantly enriched for the disease-linked clones. Blood from ankylosing spondylitis patients appeared to be characterized by a TCR beta motif made up of several highly homologous amino acid variants. Some TCR beta motif variants had previously been reported in synovial fluid and blood of reactive arthritis patients, which suggested common disease-initiation mechanisms.

Instrument used: Illumina HiSeq 2500. Quantitative 5'-RACE with molecular barcodes was used to prepare TCR beta libraries. For the original study's pipeline: Disease-linked TCR variants were identified with a new computational method built on a probabilistic model of VDJ rearrangement. The raw public data were reprocessed by TCRdb itself: fastp quality trimming at Q25, MiXCR clonotype calling, in-frame beta chains only. Under each unique CDR3 protein, matching rows form one entry showing the most common genes and DNA. The V and J calls here are based on TCRdb, not the publication. The sample profile shows around 300,000 distinct CDR3 sequences; roughly 14% of them were found once. Clones ranked in the top ten supply roughly 0.99% of the sample. This clonotype occurred many times. It lacks a known antigen. No much larger clonotype is one base removed from it; base qualities were not supplied. The sequenced material came from blood, either unsorted or a sorted T cell fraction (not recorded which). The source is a male donor with ankylosing spondylitis or in good health (not recorded which).

The CDR3 sequence is CASSSIGTSGGGEQFF. The DNA sequence reads TGTGCCAGCAGTTCGATCGGGACTAGCGGGGGAGGAGAGCAGTTCTTC. The rearrangement combines TRBV12-3 or TRBV12-4 with TRBJ2-1, with 14 central nucleotides matching TRBD2. V is cut back by 4 bases and J by 10 bases, with 9 bases in the junction unmatched. Its CDR3 holds 16 amino acids, cysteine through phenylalanine. Here the CDR3 DNA is all that survives: 48 bases in frame from base 1.